This entry concerns a single T cell receptor beta chain. This CDR3 contains 12 residues. The germline V and J ends were trimmed by 6 bases and 3 bases, with 7 bases remaining between them. Germline assignment: CDR1 MDHEN and CDR2 SYDVKM. The sample originates from a study of T cell clones after liver transplantation. Only in-frame clones appear in the TCRdb table, and some are missing; sequencing was by immunoSEQ multiplex PCR. The sample consists of 65,000 to 80,000 clones, approximately 87% of them appearing once. This material consisted of CD4+ T cells from blood, taken at the 22-month timepoint. V gene TRBV28 combines with J gene TRBJ2-3; tentatively, D is TRBD2 (5 bases). The receptor was derived from a human patient who received a liver transplant. Some T cells may have originated in the graft donor. In nucleotides, the CDR3 is TGTGCCAGCAGGGGGAGTACAGATACGCAGTATTTT. Translation gives CASRGSTDTQYF.